The text below deals with one T cell receptor beta chain. The data are from a study of blood T cell repertoires in COVID-19. Looking at the study overall: Some COVID-19 samples were acute and others convalescent; all came from the United States, Italy and Spain. Nucleic acid was either cDNA or gDNA, and it came from T cells, B-cell-depleted T cells, or PBMCs.

Original processing notes: For nucleated cells, counts were estimated from reference gene primer amplification. The data were produced by immunoSEQ multiplex PCR, yet TCRdb's version contains in-frame clones alone and is incomplete. V, J and clone size derive from that table, while D and trimming were established from the DNA sequence. The sample includes more than 50,000 clones, about four fifths seen only once; the top ten take roughly 9.7%. This CDR3 region has 15 residues. Germline V lookup: CDR1 MNHEY, CDR2 SVGAGI. V was clipped by 0 bases and J by 4 bases; unmatched bases: 5. The receptor comes from a human donor in a cohort sampled during active COVID-19. The material sequenced was peripheral blood. The J gene is TRBJ1-1, the V gene TRBV6-5; 7 bases are shared with TRBD1. CDR3 region: CASSYSVDRATEAFF. The CDR3 nucleotides read TGTGCCAGCAGTTACTCGGTCGACAGGGCCACTGAAGCTTTCTTT.